The 6 T cell receptor beta chains presented below share a single source sample, sequenced in a study of T cells after yellow fever vaccination. MiXCR, run by TCRdb on the 5' RACE reads, gives a single entry per CDR3 protein. Of 550,000 to 750,000 distinct CDR3 sequences in the sample, roughly 13% were seen once. The sequenced sample was PBMCs, obtained on the day of the yellow fever booster vaccination. These receptors all come from a man in his thirties or forties who received the YFV17D yellow fever vaccine.

The chain uses TRBV7-2 and TRBJ2-3, with 8 bases identical to TRBD2. Germline assignment: CDR1 SGHTA and CDR2 FQGNSA. The CDR3 covers 16 residues. Trimming at V came to 3 bases and at J to 2 bases, leaving 7 bases not matched to a gene. CDR3 sequence reads: CASSFSLSGVTDTQYF. Written as DNA, the CDR3 is TGTGCCAGCAGCTTCTCGCTTAGCGGGGTCACAGATACGCAGTATTTT.

The V and J genes are TRBV25-1 and TRBJ2-7; 10 bases align to TRBD2. The CDR3 has 15 residues. Germline CDR1 reads MGHDK; CDR2 reads SYGVNS. V shed 5 bases and J 2 bases; nucleotides not matched to a gene: 6. The CDR3 coding sequence is TGTGCCAGCAGTCCTTCCGGGACTAGCGCCTACGAGCAGTACTTC. The encoded protein is CASSPSGTSAYEQYF.

V and J are TRBV6-5 and TRBJ2-3; 9 bases match TRBD2. The CDR3 has 13 residues. Trimming removed 2 bases from V and 6 bases from J; junction bases left unmatched: 0. Germline V CDR1 and CDR2: MNHEY, SVGAGI. The CDR3 is CASSYGLADTQYF. The CDR3 DNA follows: TGTGCCAGCAGTTACGGACTAGCGGATACGCAGTATTTT.

This clonotype was seen a handful of times. The chain employs TRBV28 and TRBJ2-1; 7 bases are shared with TRBD1. The CDR3 has 14 residues. Per germline, CDR1 MDHEN and CDR2 SYDVKM. The V segment lost 3 bases and the J segment 8 bases; nucleotides outside the gene matches: 7. The CDR3 DNA reads TGTGCCAGCAGTTTGGTAGGGGGCCGGGATGAGCAGTTCTTC. Protein: CASSLVGGRDEQFF.

The chain couples TRBV20-1 to TRBJ2-3; D perhaps matches TRBD1 (5 bases). Germline CDR1 reads DFQATT; CDR2 reads SNEGSKA (reference sequence). This CDR3 has 13 amino acids. Trimming stripped 5 bases from V and 3 bases from J, with 12 bases between. The CDR3 DNA reads TGCAGTGCTCCACAAGGGGCTACAGATACGCAGTATTTT. As protein: CSAPQGATDTQYF.

The rearrangement links TRBV24-1 to TRBJ2-1; D possibly corresponds to TRBD2 (6 bases). The CDR3 runs 15 residues. Trimming pared 4 bases from V and 9 bases from J, leaving 18 bases between. CDR1 and CDR2 from the germline V gene are KGHDR and SFDVKD. The CDR3 is CATSEHMGRGAEQFF. The CDR3 DNA is TGTGCCACCAGTGAGCACATGGGGCGCGGGGCTGAGCAGTTCTTC.